What follows are 3 T cell receptor beta chains derived from one specimen sequenced in a study of regulatory dendritic cells for organ transplantation. The method was immunoSEQ multiplex PCR; TCRdb's version includes in-frame clones alone and lacks a portion of them. The table lists about 3,500 clones, 59% of them singletons, with roughly 19% in the top ten. CFSE-labeled sorted T cells met regulatory or mature dendritic cells for 5 days. Their antigen targets remain unknown. The sequencing sample was made of memory CD8+ T cells from blood cultured with dendritic cells. Specified subset: CD45RO+ memory T cells. Every receptor here comes from a human donor in good health.

The J gene is TRBJ1-1, the V gene TRBV9; TRBD1 matches 8 bases. Germline CDR1 is SGDLS and CDR2 is YYNGEE. The CDR3 runs to 15 residues. Trimming cost V 3 bases and J 0 bases; bases outside gene matches: 4. The CDR3 sequence: CASSGGQAMNTEAFF. CDR3 DNA: TGTGCCAGCAGCGGGGGACAGGCAATGAACACTGAAGCTTTCTTT.

This clone was detected a few times. V gene TRBV27 combines with J gene TRBJ1-6; D remains unclear. The germline V gene has CDR1 MNHEY and CDR2 SMNVEV (reference sequence). V lost 2 bases and J lost 10, with 9 bases in between. This CDR3 region has 13 residues. The CDR3 is CASSLQVSSPLHF. The CDR3 region has the DNA TGTGCCAGCAGTTTACAGGTATCCTCACCCCTCCACTTT.

The V gene is TRBV7-6, the J gene TRBJ2-1; D is perhaps TRBD2 (6 bases). The germline V gene encodes CDR1 SGHVS and CDR2 FNYEAQ. The V end lost 5 bases, the J end lost 5 bases, and 16 bases lay between the germline ends. The length of the CDR3 is 15 residues. CDR3 region: CASSRRGTGHNEQFF. The CDR3 DNA is TGTGCCAGCAGCCGGCGGGGAACGGGGCACAATGAGCAGTTCTTC.